Detailed here is one T cell receptor beta chain. Its cognate antigen is unknown. The record originates from a study of cytomegalovirus exposure and HLA in healthy donors. Overall study context: About 179 million T cells yielded some 120 million unique TCR beta sequences in earlier analysis. The study's findings and limits: Later analysis demonstrated an association between a missense DCLRE1C variant and TCR beta V- and J-gene trimming. A later analysis found TCR association rates differed by HLA locus, highest for DRB1 and lowest for HLA-C. TCR beta V segments were, for the most part, productive about 90% or about 30% of the time in an earlier analysis.

The PCR made use of 60 Vbeta and 13 Jbeta primers. Sequencing used immunoSEQ multiplex PCR; TCRdb keeps in-frame clones, though not all of them. The sample has about 130,000 clones, over 60% seen once. This CDR3 region has 14 residues. Germline trimming cut 5 bases from V and 5 bases from J; bases unmatched to any gene: 8. Germline CDR1 is SGHRS and CDR2 is YFSETQ. This clonotype was obtained from a man younger than 35 in good health and CMV-seronegative. Sequenced: PBMCs. The J gene is TRBJ2-7, the V gene TRBV5-1; 9 bases align to TRBD1. Here the CDR3 reads CASRDPGQGNEQYF. The CDR3 DNA reads as TGCGCCAGCAGGGACCCGGGACAGGGTAACGAGCAGTACTTC.